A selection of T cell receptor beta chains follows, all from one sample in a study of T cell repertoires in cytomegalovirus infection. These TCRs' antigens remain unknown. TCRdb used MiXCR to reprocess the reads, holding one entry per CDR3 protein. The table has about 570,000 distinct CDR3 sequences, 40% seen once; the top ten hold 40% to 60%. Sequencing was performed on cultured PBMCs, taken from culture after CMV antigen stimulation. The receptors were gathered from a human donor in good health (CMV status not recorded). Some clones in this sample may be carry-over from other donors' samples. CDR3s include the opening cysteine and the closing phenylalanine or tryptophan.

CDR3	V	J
CASSLLPLRVEQFF	TRBV27	TRBJ2-1
CASSEDWDTDTQYF	TRBV7-2	TRBJ2-3
CASSFAVGTTDTQYF	TRBV7-2	TRBJ2-3
CASSWGGWTDTQYF	TRBV11-2	TRBJ2-3
CASSFLGANTEAFF	TRBV7-2	TRBJ1-1
CASSLGGAGGVNTGELFF	TRBV7-2	TRBJ2-2
CASSSGLTNSPLHF	TRBV7-2	TRBJ1-6
CASSPRTEEETQYF	TRBV7-6	TRBJ2-5
CAISESGWTSGSYNEQFF	TRBV10-3	TRBJ2-1
CASSRDYLRRETQYF	TRBV19	TRBJ2-5
CSARTSGTTYEQYF	TRBV20-1	TRBJ2-7
CASSLFGRWGQGEYGYTF	TRBV28	TRBJ1-2
CASSLQRSRGAFF	TRBV11-2	TRBJ1-1
CASSSPDTDTQYF	TRBV5-4	TRBJ2-3
CAISEVRANEQFF	TRBV10-3	TRBJ2-1
CASSRRLAGDHTQYF	TRBV7-2	TRBJ2-3
CSAGVWGQSNSPQYF	TRBV20-1	TRBJ2-7
CASSLPEVGGLYEQYF	TRBV7-8	TRBJ2-7
CASSLGVGNFYNEQFF	TRBV7-6	TRBJ2-1
CASSLWSWVRSGYTF	TRBV27	TRBJ1-2
CATSRDVEGSRPQHF	TRBV15	TRBJ1-5
CASSQVARTDTQYF	TRBV3-1	TRBJ2-3
CASSPGLGSNQPQHF	TRBV19	TRBJ1-5
CASSPPSRLGTQYF	TRBV18	TRBJ2-5
CASSIGTVPSVFF	TRBV19	TRBJ1-1
CASSLYGREQFF	TRBV7-2	TRBJ2-1
CASSGPQGAGGEAFF	TRBV5-5	TRBJ1-1
CATSRDQIQNTGELFF	TRBV15	TRBJ2-2
CASSAKGETEAFF	TRBV7-8	TRBJ1-1
CASSQDEPAIPFF	TRBV4-1	TRBJ1-6
CASGQLAGGKETQYF	TRBV5-6	TRBJ2-5
CASSQDLTFGLVYNEQFF	TRBV4-3	TRBJ2-1
CASSQVQTVYNEQFF	TRBV4-1	TRBJ2-1
CSAAPLGAGEGAQYF	TRBV20-1	TRBJ2-3
CSARRVNNSPLHF	TRBV20-1	TRBJ1-6
CAISAGTSGPRSPYEQYF	TRBV10-3	TRBJ2-7
CATRFPGANVLTF	TRBV15	TRBJ2-6
CASSSKAGWETQYF	TRBV6-2/TRBV6-3	TRBJ2-3
CASSERLPSGGDESGELFF	TRBV7-8	TRBJ2-2
CASSPGQVLEAFF	TRBV7-8	TRBJ1-1
CASSLVIGQETQYF	TRBV7-2	TRBJ2-5
CASSGSGPYEQYF	TRBV2	TRBJ2-7